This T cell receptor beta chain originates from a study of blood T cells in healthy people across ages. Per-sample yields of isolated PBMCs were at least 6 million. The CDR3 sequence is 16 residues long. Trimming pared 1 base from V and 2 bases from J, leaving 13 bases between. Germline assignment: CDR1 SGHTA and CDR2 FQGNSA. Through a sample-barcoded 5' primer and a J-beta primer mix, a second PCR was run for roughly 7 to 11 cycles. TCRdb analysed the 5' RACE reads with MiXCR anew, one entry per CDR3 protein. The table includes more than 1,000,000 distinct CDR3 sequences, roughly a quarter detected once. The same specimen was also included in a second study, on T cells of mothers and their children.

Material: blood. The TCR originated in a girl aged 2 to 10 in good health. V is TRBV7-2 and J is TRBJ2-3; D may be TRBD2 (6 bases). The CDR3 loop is CASSLGSGVITDTQYF. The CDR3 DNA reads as TGTGCCAGCAGCTTAGGCTCGGGGGTGATCACAGATACGCAGTATTTT. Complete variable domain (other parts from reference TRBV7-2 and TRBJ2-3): GAGVSQSPSNKVTEKGKDVELRCDPISGHTALYWYRQSLGQGLEFLIYFQGNSAPDKSGLPSDRFSAERTGGSVSTLTIQRTQQEDSAVYLCASSLGSGVITDTQYFGPGTRLTVL.